A selection of T cell receptor beta chains follows, all from one sample in a study of T cell changes during pregnancy in multiple sclerosis. Sequenced by immunoSEQ multiplex PCR; TCRdb stores in-frame clones only, minus some. Of approximately 50,000 clones detected, less than 95% appear once; the ten largest clones hold approximately 0.31%. Sample: CD4+ T cells from peripheral blood mononuclear cells, taken in the third trimester of pregnancy. The receptors here all came from a female donor with multiple sclerosis, enrolled in a pregnancy study. Both conserved end residues are part of each CDR3. The order of the fields is D gene, J gene, V gene, clone size, CDR3 protein, CDR3 DNA. D genes are given only for firm matches. A clone size is listed for some rows: how often the clone was seen (once, few, many), or a class if it is expanded.

-,TRBJ2-7,TRBV20-1,-,CSAWGLYEQYF,TGCAGTGCCTGGGGACTCTACGAGCAGTACTTC
TRBD1,TRBJ1-1,TRBV7-2,-,CASSPDRDEAFF,TGTGCCAGCAGCCCCGACAGGGATGAAGCTTTCTTT
-,TRBJ2-7,TRBV6-5,once,CASSFAGFHEQYF,TGTGCCAGCAGTTTTGCGGGATTCCACGAGCAGTACTTC
-,TRBJ1-1,TRBV7-6,once,CASSTRTSGGTEAFF,TGTGCCAGCAGCACCCGAACCTCGGGTGGCACTGAAGCCTTCTTT
TRBD1,TRBJ1-1,TRBV5-5,-,CASSFRDSKAFF,TGTGCCAGCAGCTTCCGGGACAGCAAAGCTTTCTTT
TRBD1,TRBJ2-3,TRBV19,-,CASSPLTGAVSDTQYF,TGTGCCAGTAGTCCCTTGACAGGGGCCGTATCAGATACGCAGTATTTT
TRBD1,TRBJ2-1,TRBV19,once,CASSMTGLDEQFF,TGTGCCAGTAGTATGACAGGGCTGGATGAGCAGTTCTTC
-,TRBJ1-5,TRBV19,once,CASTLYPGSNQPQHF,TGTGCCAGTACTTTATACCCGGGTAGCAATCAGCCCCAGCATTTT
TRBD1,TRBJ2-7,TRBV5-4,-,CASSWGQDFAPYEQYF,TGTGCCAGCAGCTGGGGACAGGACTTCGCGCCCTACGAGCAGTACTTC
TRBD2,TRBJ2-7,TRBV6-6,-,CASSYPGLAGLYEQYF,TGTGCCAGCAGTTACCCGGGACTAGCGGGCCTCTACGAGCAGTACTTC
TRBD2,TRBJ2-3,TRBV19,-,CASSRAGTSGGTLTDTQYF,TGTGCCAGTAGTAGGGCCGGGACTAGCGGGGGGACCCTCACAGATACGCAGTATTTT
-,TRBJ2-5,TRBV2,-,CASSTRTVGETQYF,TGTGCCAGCAGTACCAGGACTGTGGGAGAGACCCAGTACTTC
TRBD2,TRBJ2-1,TRBV12-5,-,CASALAGASYNEQFF,TGTGCTAGTGCCTTAGCGGGCGCTTCCTACAATGAGCAGTTCTTC
TRBD2,TRBJ2-3,TRBV29-1,-,CSVEGGRGTDTQYF,TGCAGCGTTGAGGGCGGGAGGGGGACAGATACGCAGTATTTT
-,TRBJ2-1,TRBV5-1,once,CASSLGTDYNEQFF,TGCGCCAGCAGCTTGGGGACAGACTACAATGAGCAGTTCTTC
-,TRBJ2-7,TRBV14,-,CASSALGVSYEQYF,TGTGCCAGCAGCGCCCTAGGGGTCTCCTACGAGCAGTACTTC
TRBD1,TRBJ1-1,TRBV7-3,-,CASSFFPDRVNTEAFF,TGTGCCAGCAGCTTCTTCCCTGACAGGGTGAACACTGAAGCTTTCTTT
-,TRBJ1-1,TRBV29-1,-,CSVELGGGTEAFF,TGCAGCGTTGAACTGGGCGGGGGCACTGAAGCTTTCTTT
TRBD1,TRBJ1-5,TRBV19,-,CASSPGQGVNQPQHF,TGTGCCAGTAGCCCGGGACAGGGGGTTAATCAGCCCCAGCATTTT
-,TRBJ2-3,TRBV4-1,once,CASSQVLGQGDTQYF,TGCGCCAGCAGCCAAGTCCTGGGGCAGGGAGATACGCAGTATTTT
TRBD1,TRBJ1-6,TRBV6-6,-,CASTETGGRNSPLHF,TGTGCCAGCACCGAGACAGGGGGGCGTAATTCACCCCTCCACTTT
TRBD1,TRBJ2-6,TRBV15,-,CATSSGTGAGANVLTF,TGTGCCACCAGCAGTGGAACAGGGGCTGGGGCCAACGTCCTGACTTTC
-,TRBJ1-1,TRBV11-2,-,CASSLSDGGNAFF,TGTGCCAGCAGCTTAAGTGACGGCGGGAACGCTTTCTTT
TRBD1,TRBJ2-5,TRBV5-5,once,CASSPGGAKETQYF,TGTGCCAGCAGCCCAGGGGGTGCGAAAGAGACCCAGTACTTC
TRBD1,TRBJ2-3,TRBV5-1,-,CASSLGGQGYVDTQYF,TGCGCCAGCAGCTTGGGGGGACAGGGGTATGTAGATACGCAGTATTTT
-,TRBJ2-2,TRBV19,-,CASSMELSRTGELFF,TGTGCCAGTAGTATGGAGCTTTCGCGAACCGGGGAGCTGTTTTTT
TRBD1,TRBJ2-2,TRBV12-5,-,CASGNTGARTGELFF,TGTGCTAGTGGCAACACAGGGGCGAGGACCGGGGAGCTGTTTTTT
-,TRBJ1-1,TRBV7-9,-,CASSLGDGGGNTEAFF,TGTGCCAGCAGCTTAGGAGACGGGGGGGGGAACACTGAAGCTTTCTTT
-,TRBJ2-2,TRBV5-1,-,CASSLGGSNTGELFF,TGCGCCAGCAGCTTAGGGGGATCTAACACCGGGGAGCTGTTTTTT
-,TRBJ1-1,TRBV5-1,-,CASSLGRRTDTEAFF,TGCGCCAGCAGCTTGGGAAGGAGGACGGACACTGAAGCTTTCTTT
TRBD1,TRBJ1-1,TRBV27,few,CASSPGTGNTEAFF,TGTGCCAGCAGTCCCGGGACAGGGAACACTGAAGCTTTCTTT
TRBD2,TRBJ2-2,TRBV10-3,-,CAINGGAPGELFF,TGTGCCATCAACGGGGGGGCTCCCGGGGAGCTGTTTTTT
-,TRBJ2-7,TRBV19,-,CASSSTEPNYEQYF,TGTGCCAGTAGTTCGACAGAGCCTAACTACGAGCAGTACTTC
TRBD2,TRBJ2-3,TRBV29-1,-,CSVEVLAGGFAIWNTQYF,TGCAGCGTTGAAGTACTAGCGGGGGGATTTGCAATTTGGAATACGCAGTATTTT
-,TRBJ1-1,TRBV7-2,few,CASKEQVSGNTEAFF,TGTGCCAGCAAAGAACAGGTCTCTGGGAACACTGAAGCTTTCTTT
-,TRBJ2-7,TRBV2,-,CASSDIIRTVRPYEQYF,TGTGCCAGCAGTGATATAATTCGCACAGTCCGACCCTACGAGCAGTACTTC
-,TRBJ1-6,TRBV19,-,CASMLQGNSPLHF,TGTGCCAGTATGTTACAGGGTAATTCACCCCTCCACTTT
-,TRBJ2-7,TRBV28,-,CASSTRGPPDF,TGTGCCAGCAGTACCCGAGGCCCCCCGGACTTC
-,TRBJ2-1,TRBV30,-,CAWSGGLVSYNEQFF,TGTGCCTGGAGCGGGGGTCTGGTATCCTACAATGAGCAGTTCTTC
TRBD2,TRBJ2-5,TRBV11-2,-,CASSSGTSGRETQYF,TGTGCCAGCAGCTCGGGAACTAGCGGGAGGGAGACCCAGTACTTC
TRBD2,TRBJ2-1,TRBV28,-,CASSSLPGTSGGNEQFF,TGTGCCAGCAGTTCACTCCCCGGGACTAGTGGGGGGAATGAGCAGTTCTTC
-,TRBJ2-7,TRBV27,-,CASSPDSHYEQYF,TGTGCCAGCAGTCCAGACAGCCACTACGAGCAGTACTTC
-,TRBJ1-5,TRBV7-9,-,CASSLVLLRQGRSYQPQHF,TGTGCCAGCAGCTTAGTGTTGTTGCGGCAGGGAAGGAGTTATCAGCCCCAGCATTTT
TRBD2,TRBJ2-2,TRBV4-3,-,CASSQNSGGANTGELFF,TGCGCCAGCAGCCAGAATAGCGGGGGCGCGAACACCGGGGAGCTGTTTTTT
-,TRBJ2-5,TRBV4-1,-,CASSHEGVVSETQYF,TGCGCCAGCAGCCACGAGGGGGTTGTATCGGAGACCCAGTACTTC
TRBD1,TRBJ1-2,TRBV5-1,-,CASSLDRGNYGYTF,TGCGCCAGCAGCTTGGACAGGGGGAACTATGGCTACACCTTC
TRBD2,TRBJ2-1,TRBV9,-,CASSVASASGNEQFF,TGTGCCAGCAGCGTAGCCTCGGCTAGCGGCAATGAGCAGTTCTTC
-,TRBJ2-2,TRBV28,-,CASRAGGALTGELFF,TGTGCCAGCAGGGCAGGAGGGGCCCTCACCGGGGAGCTGTTTTTT
TRBD1,TRBJ1-5,TRBV30,-,CAWSATGDGQPQHF,TGTGCCTGGAGTGCAACAGGGGACGGTCAGCCCCAGCATTTT
TRBD1,TRBJ2-1,TRBV28,-,CASSLLSGGRVRNEQFF,TGTGCCAGCAGTTTATTGTCAGGGGGCAGGGTCCGCAATGAGCAGTTCTTC
-,TRBJ2-1,TRBV15,-,CATSSDPGSYNEQFF,TGTGCCACCAGCAGCGACCCGGGGTCCTACAATGAGCAGTTCTTC
-,TRBJ2-1,TRBV21-1,-,CASSSLAGGPPKYNEQFF,TGTGCCAGCAGCTCACTAGCGGGAGGACCCCCTAAATACAATGAGCAGTTCTTC
TRBD1,TRBJ2-2,TRBV6-6,-,CASSAGTGVSTGELFF,TGTGCCAGCAGCGCAGGGACAGGGGTTAGCACCGGGGAGCTGTTTTTT
-,TRBJ1-6,TRBV19,few,CASREKGDNSPLHF,TGTGCCAGTAGGGAGAAAGGGGATAATTCACCCCTCCACTTT
TRBD1,TRBJ1-4,TRBV10-3,once,CAISPQGGDEKLFF,TGTGCCATCAGCCCACAGGGGGGGGATGAAAAACTGTTTTTT
TRBD2,TRBJ2-3,TRBV30,-,CAWSLLGASGGLGYTDTQYF,TGTGCCTGGAGTCTTTTAGGGGCTAGCGGGGGCCTCGGATACACAGATACGCAGTATTTT